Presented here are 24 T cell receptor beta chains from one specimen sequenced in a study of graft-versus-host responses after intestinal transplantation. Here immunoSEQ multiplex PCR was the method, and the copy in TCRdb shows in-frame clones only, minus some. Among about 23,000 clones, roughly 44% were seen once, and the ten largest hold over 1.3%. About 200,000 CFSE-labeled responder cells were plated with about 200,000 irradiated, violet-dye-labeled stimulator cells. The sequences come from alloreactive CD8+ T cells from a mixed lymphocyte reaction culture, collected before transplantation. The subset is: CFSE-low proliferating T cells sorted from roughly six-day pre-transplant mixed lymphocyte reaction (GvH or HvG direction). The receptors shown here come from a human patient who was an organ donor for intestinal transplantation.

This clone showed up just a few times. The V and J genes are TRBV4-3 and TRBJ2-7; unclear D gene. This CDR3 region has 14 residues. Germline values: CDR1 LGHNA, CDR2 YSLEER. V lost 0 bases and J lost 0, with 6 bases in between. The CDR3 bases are TGCGCCAGCAGCCAAGATTCGACCTCCTACGAGCAGTACTTC. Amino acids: CASSQDSTSYEQYF.

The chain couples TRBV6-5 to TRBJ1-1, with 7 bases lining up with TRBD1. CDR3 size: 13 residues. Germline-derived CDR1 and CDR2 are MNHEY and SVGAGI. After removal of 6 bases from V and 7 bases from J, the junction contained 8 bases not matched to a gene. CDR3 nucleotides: TGTGCCAGCAGCTCCACACAGGGGAATGAAGCTTTCTTT. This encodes CASSSTQGNEAFF.

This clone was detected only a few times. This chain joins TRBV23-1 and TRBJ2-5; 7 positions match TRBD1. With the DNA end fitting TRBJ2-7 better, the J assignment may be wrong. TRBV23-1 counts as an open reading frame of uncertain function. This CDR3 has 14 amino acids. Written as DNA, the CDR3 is TGCGCCAGCCCTCTACCGGGACAGAAATACGAGCAGTACTTC. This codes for CASPLPGQKYEQYF.

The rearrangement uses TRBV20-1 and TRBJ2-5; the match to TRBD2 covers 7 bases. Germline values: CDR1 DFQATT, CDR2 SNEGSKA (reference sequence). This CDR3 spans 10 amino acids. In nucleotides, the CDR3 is TGCAGCGTAGCGGGAGAGACCCAGTACTTC. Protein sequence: CSVAGETQYF.

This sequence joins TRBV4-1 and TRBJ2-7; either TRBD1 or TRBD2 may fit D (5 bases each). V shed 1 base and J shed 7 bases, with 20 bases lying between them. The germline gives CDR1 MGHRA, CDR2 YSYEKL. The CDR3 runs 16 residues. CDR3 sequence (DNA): TGCGCCAGCAGCCAAGCACCGGGACCGAGTGCCTGGGAGCAGTACTTC. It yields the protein CASSQAPGPSAWEQYF.

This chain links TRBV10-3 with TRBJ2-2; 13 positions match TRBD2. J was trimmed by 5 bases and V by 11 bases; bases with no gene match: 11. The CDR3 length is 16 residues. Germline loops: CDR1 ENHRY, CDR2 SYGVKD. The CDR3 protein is CAPNPLAGGGTGELFF. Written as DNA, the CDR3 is TGTGCCCCAAACCCACTAGCGGGAGGGGGGACCGGGGAGCTGTTTTTT.

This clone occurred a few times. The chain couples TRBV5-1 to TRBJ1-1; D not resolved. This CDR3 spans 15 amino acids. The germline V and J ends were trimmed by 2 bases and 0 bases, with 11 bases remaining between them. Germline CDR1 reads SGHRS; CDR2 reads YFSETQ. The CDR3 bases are TGCGCCAGCAGCTTCTTTGGGCCAATGAACACTGAAGCTTTCTTT. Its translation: CASSFFGPMNTEAFF. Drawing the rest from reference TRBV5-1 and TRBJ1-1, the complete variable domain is KAGVTQTPRYLIKTRGQQVTLSCSPISGHRSVSWYQQTPGQGLQFLFEYFSETQRNKGNFPGRFSGRQFSNSRSEMNVSTLELGDSALYLCASSFFGPMNTEAFFGQGTRLTVV.

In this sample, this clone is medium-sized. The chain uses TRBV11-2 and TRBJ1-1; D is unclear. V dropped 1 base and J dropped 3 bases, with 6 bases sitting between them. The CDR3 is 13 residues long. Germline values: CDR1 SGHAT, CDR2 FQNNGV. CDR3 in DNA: TGTGCCAGCAGCTTAGGAGAGGACACTGAAGCTTTCTTT. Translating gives CASSLGEDTEAFF.

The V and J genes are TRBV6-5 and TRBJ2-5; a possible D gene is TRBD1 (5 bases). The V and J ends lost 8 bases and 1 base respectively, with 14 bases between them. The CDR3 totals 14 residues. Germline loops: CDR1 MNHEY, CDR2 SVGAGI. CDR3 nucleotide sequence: TGTGCCAGCTGCGGAAGGGGCGCCCAAGAGACCCAGTACTTC. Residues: CASCGRGAQETQYF.

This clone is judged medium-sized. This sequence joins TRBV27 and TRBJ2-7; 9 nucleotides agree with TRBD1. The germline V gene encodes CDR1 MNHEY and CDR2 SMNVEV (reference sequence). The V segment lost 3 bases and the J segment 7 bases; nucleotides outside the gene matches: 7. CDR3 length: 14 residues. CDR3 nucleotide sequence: TGTGCCAGCAGTTTTACAGGGGGCGAAGGGGAGCAGTACTTC. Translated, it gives CASSFTGGEGEQYF.

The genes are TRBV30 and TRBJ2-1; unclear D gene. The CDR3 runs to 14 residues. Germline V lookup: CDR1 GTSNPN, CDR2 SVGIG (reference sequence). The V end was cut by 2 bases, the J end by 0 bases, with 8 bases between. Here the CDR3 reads CAWSLVSSYNEQFF. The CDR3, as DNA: TGTGCCTGGAGTCTGGTTAGCTCCTACAATGAGCAGTTCTTC.

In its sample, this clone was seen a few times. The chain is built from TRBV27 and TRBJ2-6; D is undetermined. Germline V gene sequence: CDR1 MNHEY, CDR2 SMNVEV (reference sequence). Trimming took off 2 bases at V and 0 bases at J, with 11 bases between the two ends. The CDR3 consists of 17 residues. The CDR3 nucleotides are TGTGCCAGCAGTTTAAGAGCGCGAATCTCTGGGGCCAACGTCCTGACTTTC. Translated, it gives CASSLRARISGANVLTF.

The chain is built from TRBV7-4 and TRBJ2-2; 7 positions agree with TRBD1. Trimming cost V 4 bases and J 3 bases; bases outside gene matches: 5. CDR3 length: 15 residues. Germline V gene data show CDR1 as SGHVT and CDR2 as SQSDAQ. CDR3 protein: CASSSTTGYTGELFF. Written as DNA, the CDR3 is TGTGCCAGCAGCTCAACGACAGGGTACACCGGGGAGCTGTTTTTT.

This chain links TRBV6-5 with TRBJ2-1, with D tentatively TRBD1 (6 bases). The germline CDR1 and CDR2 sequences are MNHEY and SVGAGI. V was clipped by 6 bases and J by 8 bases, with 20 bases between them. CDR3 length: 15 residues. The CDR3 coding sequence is TGTGCCAGCAGCATCGCGTGGACAGCCCCTCATGAGCAGTTCTTC. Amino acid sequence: CASSIAWTAPHEQFF.

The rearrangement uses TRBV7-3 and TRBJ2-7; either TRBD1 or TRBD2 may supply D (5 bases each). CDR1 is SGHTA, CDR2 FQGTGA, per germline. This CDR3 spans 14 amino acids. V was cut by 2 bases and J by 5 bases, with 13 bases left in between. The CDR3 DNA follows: TGTGCCAGCAGCTTATCGGGACCCCCGGACGAGCAGTACTTC. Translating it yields CASSLSGPPDEQYF.

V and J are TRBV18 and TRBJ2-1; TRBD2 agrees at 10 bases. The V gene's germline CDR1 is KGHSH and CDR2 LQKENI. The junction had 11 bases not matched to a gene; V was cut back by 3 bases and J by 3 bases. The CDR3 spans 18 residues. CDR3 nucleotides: TGTGCCAGCTCACCGAGTAGCGGGAGGCCCCTGTACTACAATGAGCAGTTCTTC. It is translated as CASSPSSGRPLYYNEQFF.

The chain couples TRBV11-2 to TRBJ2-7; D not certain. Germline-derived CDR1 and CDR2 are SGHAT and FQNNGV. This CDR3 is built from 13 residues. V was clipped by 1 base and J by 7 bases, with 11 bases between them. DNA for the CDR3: TGTGCCAGCAGCTTAGCACCGGGTGGGGAGCAGTACTTC. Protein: CASSLAPGGEQYF. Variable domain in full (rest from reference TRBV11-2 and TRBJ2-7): EAGVAQSPRYKIIEKRQSVAFWCNPISGHATLYWYQQILGQGPKLLIQFQNNGVVDDSQLPKDRFSAERLKGVDSTLKIQPAKLEDSAVYLCASSLAPGGEQYFGPGTRLTVT.

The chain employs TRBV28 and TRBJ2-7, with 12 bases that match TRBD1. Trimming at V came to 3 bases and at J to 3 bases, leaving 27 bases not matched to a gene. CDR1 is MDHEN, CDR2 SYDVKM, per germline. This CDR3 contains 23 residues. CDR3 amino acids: CASSFPLTVPGQGASGLHYEQYF. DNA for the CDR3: TGTGCCAGCAGTTTCCCCCTAACTGTCCCGGGACAGGGGGCGTCGGGATTACACTACGAGCAGTACTTC. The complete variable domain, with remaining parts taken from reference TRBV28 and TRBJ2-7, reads DVKVTQSSRYLVKRTGEKVFLECVQDMDHENMFWYRQDPGLGLRLIYFSYDVKMKEKGDIPEGYSVSREKKERFSLILESASTNQTSMYLCASSFPLTVPGQGASGLHYEQYFGPGTRLTVT.

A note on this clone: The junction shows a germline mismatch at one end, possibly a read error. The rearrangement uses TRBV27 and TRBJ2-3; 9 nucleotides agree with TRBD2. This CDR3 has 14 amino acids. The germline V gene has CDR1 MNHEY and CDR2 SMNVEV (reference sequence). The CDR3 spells CASSPGTSRDTQYF. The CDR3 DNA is TGTGCCAGCAGTCCCGGGACTAGCAGAGATACGCAGTATTTT.

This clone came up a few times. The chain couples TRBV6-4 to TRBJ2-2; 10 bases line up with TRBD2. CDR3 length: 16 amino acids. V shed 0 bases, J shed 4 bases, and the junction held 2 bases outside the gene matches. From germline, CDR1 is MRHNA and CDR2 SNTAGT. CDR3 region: CASSDSSGGATGELFF. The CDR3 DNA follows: TGTGCCAGCAGTGACTCGAGCGGGGGGGCCACCGGGGAGCTGTTTTTT.

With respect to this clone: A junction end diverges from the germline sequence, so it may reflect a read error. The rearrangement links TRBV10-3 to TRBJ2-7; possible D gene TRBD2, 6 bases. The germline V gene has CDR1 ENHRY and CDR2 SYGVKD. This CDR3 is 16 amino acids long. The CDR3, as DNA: TGTGCCAGCAGTGAAGCAGGGTGGGACTCAACCTACGAGCAGTACTTC. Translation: CASSEAGWDSTYEQYF.

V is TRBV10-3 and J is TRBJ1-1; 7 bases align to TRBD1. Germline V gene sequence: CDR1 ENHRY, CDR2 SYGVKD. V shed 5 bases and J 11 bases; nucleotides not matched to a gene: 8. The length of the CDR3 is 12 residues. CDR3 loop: CAISMDDRAAFF. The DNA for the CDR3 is TGTGCCATCAGTATGGACGACAGGGCCGCTTTCTTT.

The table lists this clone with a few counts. The CDR3: CASSTGSYEQYF. The CDR3 DNA reads TGTGCCAGCAGTACAGGGTCCTACGAGCAGTACTTC. V and J are TRBV6-1 and TRBJ2-7; TRBD1 is a possible D gene (6 bases). V gave up 5 bases and J gave up 1 base, with 6 bases separating them. The CDR3 covers 12 residues. The germline gives CDR1 MNHNS, CDR2 SASEGT.

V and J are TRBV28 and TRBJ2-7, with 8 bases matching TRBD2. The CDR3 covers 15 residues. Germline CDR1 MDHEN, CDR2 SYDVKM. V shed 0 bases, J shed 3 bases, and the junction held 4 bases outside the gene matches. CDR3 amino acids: CASSLWGLGFYEQYF. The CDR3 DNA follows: TGTGCCAGCAGTTTATGGGGACTAGGGTTCTACGAGCAGTACTTC.